The 11 T cell receptor beta chains in this list originate from one sample, sequenced in a study of T cells in Graves' hyperthyroidism and ophthalmopathy. RNA transcripts yielded amplified TCR beta CDR3 regions. First-round RT-PCR with HTBI primers amplified the TCR CDR3 region. One entry per CDR3 protein, called by TCRdb with MiXCR from the multiplex PCR reads. The sample consists of 300,000 or so distinct CDR3 sequences, 20% to 25% of them appearing once. Sequenced input: blood. The receptors here all came from a woman aged 45-65 years with Graves' hyperthyroidism.

CDR3 loop: CASRTPGQGAYEQYF. CDR3 in DNA: TGTGCCAGCAGGACCCCGGGACAGGGGGCCTACGAGCAGTACTTC. J is TRBJ2-7 and V is TRBV2, with 11 bases fitting TRBD1. Unmatched junction bases numbered 6, after V lost 6 bases and J lost 2 bases. CDR1 and CDR2 from the germline V gene are SNHLY and FYNNEI. The CDR3 is 15 amino acids.

This clonotype has ten or more counts. The germline gene is not matched at one end of the junction; a read error may be the cause. The chain is built from TRBV12-3 or TRBV12-4 and TRBJ2-7; TRBD1 matches 9 bases. CDR3 length equals 13 residues. The CDR3 is CASTSQGAYEQYF. The CDR3, as DNA: TGTGCCAGCACCTCACAGGGGGCCTATGAGCAGTACTTC.

This clonotype has at least ten counts. The chain couples TRBV28 to TRBJ2-5; TRBD1 matches 8 bases. Germline-derived CDR1 and CDR2 are MDHEN and SYDVKM. The CDR3 covers 15 residues. V was pared by 2 bases and J by 5 bases, with 7 bases of the junction left unmatched. The CDR3 DNA reads TGTGCCAGCAGTTTACCCGGGACAGGTGGGGAGACCCAGTACTTC. Translation gives CASSLPGTGGETQYF. Drawing the rest from reference TRBV28 and TRBJ2-5, the complete variable domain is DVKVTQSSRYLVKRTGEKVFLECVQDMDHENMFWYRQDPGLGLRLIYFSYDVKMKEKGDIPEGYSVSREKKERFSLILESASTNQTSMYLCASSLPGTGGETQYFGPGTRLLVL.

This clonotype was observed many times. The CDR3 reads CASSLKLRKAFF. CDR3 bases: TGTGCCAGCAGTTTAAAACTGCGAAAAGCTTTCTTT. V and J are TRBV28 and TRBJ1-1, with unresolved D. The CDR3 runs to 12 residues. Trimming took 2 bases from V and 9 from J, leaving 10 bases between them. CDR1 and CDR2 (germline): MDHEN, SYDVKM. Full variable domain (missing parts from reference TRBV28 and TRBJ1-1): DVKVTQSSRYLVKRTGEKVFLECVQDMDHENMFWYRQDPGLGLRLIYFSYDVKMKEKGDIPEGYSVSREKKERFSLILESASTNQTSMYLCASSLKLRKAFFGQGTRLTVV.

V gene TRBV19 combines with J gene TRBJ1-5, with D unresolved. CDR1 and CDR2 (germline): LNHDA, SQIVND (reference sequence). The CDR3 length is 13 residues. Trimming removed 3 bases at V and 7 bases at J, with 10 bases between. CDR3 nucleotides: TGTGCCAGTAGTATGGGCGGGGTCCAGCCCCAGCATTTT. It is translated as CASSMGGVQPQHF.

With regard to this clonotype: Since a much larger clone is just one base distant, this may be a read error. The chain combines TRBV29-1 with TRBJ2-1; TRBD2 aligns across 7 bases. This CDR3 has 15 amino acids. From germline, CDR1 is SQVTM and CDR2 ANQGSEA. V shed 3 bases, J shed 4 bases, and the junction held 9 bases outside the gene matches. In nucleotides, the CDR3 is TGCAGCGTTGAGGGAGGGATCGCCGCTTACAATGAGCAGTTCTTC. It encodes CSVEGGIAAYNEQFF.

This clonotype was seen at least ten times. The genes are TRBV7-2 and TRBJ2-7, with D possibly matching TRBD1 (5 bases). Trimming cost V 0 bases and J 1 base, with 13 bases left between them. In germline, CDR1 is SGHTA, CDR2 FQGNSA. The CDR3 length is 16 residues. The CDR3 coding sequence is TGTGCCAGCAGCTTAGCGCAGGGCACAGGATCCTACGAGCAGTACTTC. Encoded protein: CASSLAQGTGSYEQYF.

The V call is TRBV6-1, the J call TRBJ2-2, with D maybe TRBD1 (6 bases). Germline CDR1 reads MNHNS; CDR2 reads SASEGT. Trimming took 6 bases from V and 4 from J, leaving 15 bases between them. The CDR3 has 15 residues. CDR3 in DNA: TGTGCCAGCAGGGGGCCGGGACAAAGCACCGGGGAGCTGTTTTTT. Residues: CASRGPGQSTGELFF.

The rearrangement links TRBV5-1 to TRBJ1-4, with 10 bases that match TRBD1. After removal of 4 bases from V and 8 bases from J, the junction contained 14 bases not matched to a gene. Germline values: CDR1 SGHRS, CDR2 YFSETQ. This CDR3 has 17 residues. CDR3 DNA: TGCGCCAGCAGCCCTCCGGGACAGGGGATTAATCGGGAAAAACTGTTTTTT. Translation gives CASSPPGQGINREKLFF.

The chain couples TRBV27 to TRBJ2-3, with no clear D. This CDR3 has 11 residues. CDR1 and CDR2 (germline): MNHEY, SMNVEV (reference sequence). The V gene lost 8 bases and the J gene lost 7 bases, with 10 bases spanning the gap. Written as DNA, the CDR3 is TGTGCCAGCCCGAAGGGAAATACGCAGTATTTT. Its translation: CASPKGNTQYF.

In its sample, this clonotype was seen once. V is TRBV7-2 and J is TRBJ2-1, with 13 positions matching TRBD2. From germline, CDR1 is SGHTA and CDR2 FQGNSA. Trimming cost V 5 bases and J 6 bases; bases outside gene matches: 10. The CDR3 loop spans 17 amino acids. The CDR3, as DNA: TGTGCCAGCAGCACTCGGACTAGCGGGAGTCTGGTCAATGAGCAGTTCTTC. Amino acid sequence: CASSTRTSGSLVNEQFF.